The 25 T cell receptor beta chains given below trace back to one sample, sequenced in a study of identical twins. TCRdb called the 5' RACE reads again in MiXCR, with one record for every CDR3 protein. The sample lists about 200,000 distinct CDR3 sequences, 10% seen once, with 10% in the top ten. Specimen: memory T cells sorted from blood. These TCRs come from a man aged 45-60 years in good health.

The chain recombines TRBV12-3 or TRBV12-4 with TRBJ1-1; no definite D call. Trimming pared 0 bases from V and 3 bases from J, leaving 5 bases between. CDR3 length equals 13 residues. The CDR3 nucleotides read TGTGCCAGCAGTTTAGCGGAAGACACTGAAGCTTTCTTT. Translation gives CASSLAEDTEAFF.

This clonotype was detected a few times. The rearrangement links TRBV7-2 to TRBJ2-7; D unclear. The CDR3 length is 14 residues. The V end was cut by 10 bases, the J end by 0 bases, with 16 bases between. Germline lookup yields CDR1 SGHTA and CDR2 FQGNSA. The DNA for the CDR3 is TGTGCCATCCAGGACCTGATCCTCTCCTACGAGCAGTACTTC. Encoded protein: CAIQDLILSYEQYF. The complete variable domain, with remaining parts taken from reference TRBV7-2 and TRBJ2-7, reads GAGVSQSPSNKVTEKGKDVELRCDPISGHTALYWYRQSLGQGLEFLIYFQGNSAPDKSGLPSDRFSAERTGGSVSTLTIQRTQQEDSAVYLCAIQDLILSYEQYFGPGTRLTVT.

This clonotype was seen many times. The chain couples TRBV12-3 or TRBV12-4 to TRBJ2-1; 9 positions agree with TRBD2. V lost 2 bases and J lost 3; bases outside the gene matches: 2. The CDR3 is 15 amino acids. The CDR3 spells CASSLRREGYNEQFF. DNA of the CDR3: TGTGCCAGCAGTTTAAGGCGGGAGGGCTACAATGAGCAGTTCTTC.

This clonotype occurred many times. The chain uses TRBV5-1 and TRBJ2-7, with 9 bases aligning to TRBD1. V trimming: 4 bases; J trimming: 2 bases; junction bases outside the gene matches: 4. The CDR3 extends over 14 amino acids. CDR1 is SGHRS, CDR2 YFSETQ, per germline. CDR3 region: CASSIRTGAYEQYF. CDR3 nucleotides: TGCGCCAGCAGCATCCGGACAGGGGCCTACGAGCAGTACTTC.

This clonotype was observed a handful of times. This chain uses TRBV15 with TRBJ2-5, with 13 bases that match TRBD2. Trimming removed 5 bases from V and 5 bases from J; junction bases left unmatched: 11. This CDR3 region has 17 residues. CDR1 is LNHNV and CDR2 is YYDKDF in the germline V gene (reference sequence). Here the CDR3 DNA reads TGTGCCACCAGCCGAAGACTAGCGGGGGGTTTTGGCGAGACCCAGTACTTC. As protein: CATSRRLAGGFGETQYF.

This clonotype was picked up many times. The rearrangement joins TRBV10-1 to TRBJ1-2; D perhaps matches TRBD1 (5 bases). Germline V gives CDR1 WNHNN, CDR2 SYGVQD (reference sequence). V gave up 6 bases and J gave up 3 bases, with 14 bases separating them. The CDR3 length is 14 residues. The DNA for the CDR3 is TGCGCCAGCAGCGGGGGACGGTCTTACTATGGCTACACCTTC. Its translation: CASSGGRSYYGYTF.

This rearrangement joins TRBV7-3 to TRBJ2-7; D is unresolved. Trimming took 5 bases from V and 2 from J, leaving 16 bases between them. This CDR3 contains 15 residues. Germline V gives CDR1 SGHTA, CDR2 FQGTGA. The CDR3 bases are TGTGCCAGCAGCCCTTCCCCCGGTGTTGCCTACGAGCAGTACTTC. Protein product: CASSPSPGVAYEQYF. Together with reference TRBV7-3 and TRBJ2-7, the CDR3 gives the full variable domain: GAGVSQTPSNKVTEKGKYVELRCDPISGHTALYWYRQSLGQGPEFLIYFQGTGAADDSGLPNDRFFAVRPEGSVSTLKIQRTERGDSAVYLCASSPSPGVAYEQYFGPGTRLTVT.

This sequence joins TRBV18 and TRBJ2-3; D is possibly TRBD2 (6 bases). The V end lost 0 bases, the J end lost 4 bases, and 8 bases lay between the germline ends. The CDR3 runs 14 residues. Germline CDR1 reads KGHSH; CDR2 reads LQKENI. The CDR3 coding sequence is TGTGCCAGCTCACCACCGGAGGGTCCAGATACGCAGTATTTT. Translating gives CASSPPEGPDTQYF.

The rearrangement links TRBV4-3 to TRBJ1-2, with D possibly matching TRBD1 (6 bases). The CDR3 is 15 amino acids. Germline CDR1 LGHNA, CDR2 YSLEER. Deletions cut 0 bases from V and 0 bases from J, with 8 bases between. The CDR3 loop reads CASSQDEGANYGYTF. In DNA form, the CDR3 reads TGCGCCAGCAGCCAAGATGAGGGGGCTAACTATGGCTACACCTTC.

In DNA form, the CDR3 reads TGTGCCAGCAGTCCTGGGACAGGGGTCTATGAGACCCAGTACTTC. As protein: CASSPGTGVYETQYF. V gene TRBV2 combines with J gene TRBJ2-5; the match to TRBD1 covers 10 bases. This CDR3 has 15 amino acids. CDR1 and CDR2 from the germline V gene are SNHLY and FYNNEI. V was clipped by 5 bases and J by 5 bases; unmatched bases: 8. Variable domain in full (rest from reference TRBV2 and TRBJ2-5): EPEVTQTPSHQVTQMGQEVILRCVPISNHLYFYWYRQILGQKVEFLVSFYNNEISEKSEIFDDQFSVERPDGSNFTLKIRSTKLEDSAMYFCASSPGTGVYETQYFGPGTRLLVL.

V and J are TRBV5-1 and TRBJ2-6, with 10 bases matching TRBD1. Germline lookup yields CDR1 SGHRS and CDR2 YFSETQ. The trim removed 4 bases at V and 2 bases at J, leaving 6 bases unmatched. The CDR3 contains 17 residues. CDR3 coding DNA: TGCGCCAGCAGCAAAACCGGGACAGGGGCTGGGGCCAACGTCCTGACTTTC. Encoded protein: CASSKTGTGAGANVLTF.

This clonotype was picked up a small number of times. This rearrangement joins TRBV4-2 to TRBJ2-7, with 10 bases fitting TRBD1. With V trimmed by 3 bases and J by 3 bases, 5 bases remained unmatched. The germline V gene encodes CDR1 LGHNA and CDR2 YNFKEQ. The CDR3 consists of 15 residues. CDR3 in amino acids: CASSQDRGAHYEQYF. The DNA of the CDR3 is TGTGCCAGCAGCCAGGACAGGGGGGCTCACTACGAGCAGTACTTC.

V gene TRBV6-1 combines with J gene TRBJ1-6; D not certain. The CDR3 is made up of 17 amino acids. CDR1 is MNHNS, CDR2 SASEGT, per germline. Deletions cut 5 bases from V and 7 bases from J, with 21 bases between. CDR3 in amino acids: CASSLYAQGLGNSPLHF. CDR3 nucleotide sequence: TGTGCCAGCAGTCTTTACGCCCAAGGCTTGGGGAATTCACCCCTCCACTTT.

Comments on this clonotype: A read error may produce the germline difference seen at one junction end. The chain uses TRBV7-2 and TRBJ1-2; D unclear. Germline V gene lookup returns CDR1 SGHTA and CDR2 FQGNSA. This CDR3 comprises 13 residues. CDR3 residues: CASSLEPTYGYSF. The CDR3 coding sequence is TGTGCCAGCAGCTTAGAACCGACCTATGGCTACTCCTTC.

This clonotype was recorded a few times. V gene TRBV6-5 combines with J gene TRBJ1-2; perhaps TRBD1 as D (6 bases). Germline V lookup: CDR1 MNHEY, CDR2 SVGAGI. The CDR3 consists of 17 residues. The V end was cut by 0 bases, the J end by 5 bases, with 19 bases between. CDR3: CASSYSPGQHTLYGYTF. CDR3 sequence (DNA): TGTGCCAGCAGTTACTCACCTGGACAGCACACGTTGTATGGCTACACCTTC.

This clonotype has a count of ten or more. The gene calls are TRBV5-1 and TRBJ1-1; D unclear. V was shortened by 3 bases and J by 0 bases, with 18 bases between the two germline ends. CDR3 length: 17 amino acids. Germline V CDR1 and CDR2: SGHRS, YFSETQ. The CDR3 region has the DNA TGCGCCAGCAGCTATAAGGATCCTGAGAGCATGAACACTGAAGCTTTCTTT. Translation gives CASSYKDPESMNTEAFF.

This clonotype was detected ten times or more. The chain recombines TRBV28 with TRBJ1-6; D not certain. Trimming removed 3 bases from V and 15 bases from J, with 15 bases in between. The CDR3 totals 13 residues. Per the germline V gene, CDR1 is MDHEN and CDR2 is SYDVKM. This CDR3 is CASSFAEVAILHF. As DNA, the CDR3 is TGTGCCAGCAGTTTTGCGGAGGTAGCCATCCTCCACTTT.

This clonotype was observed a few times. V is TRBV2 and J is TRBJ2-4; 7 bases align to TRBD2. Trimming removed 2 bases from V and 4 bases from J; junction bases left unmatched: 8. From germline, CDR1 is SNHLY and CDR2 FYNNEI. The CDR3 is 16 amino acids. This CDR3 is CASSESWLAEKNIQYF. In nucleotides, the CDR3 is TGTGCCAGCAGTGAATCTTGGCTAGCGGAAAAAAACATTCAGTACTTC.

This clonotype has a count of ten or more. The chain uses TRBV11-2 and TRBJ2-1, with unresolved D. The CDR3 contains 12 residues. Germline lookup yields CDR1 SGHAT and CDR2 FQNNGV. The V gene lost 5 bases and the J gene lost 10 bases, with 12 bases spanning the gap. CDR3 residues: CASSQNVGEQFF. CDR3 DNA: TGTGCCAGCAGCCAAAACGTGGGGGAGCAGTTCTTC. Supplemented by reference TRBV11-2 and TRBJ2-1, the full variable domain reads EAGVAQSPRYKIIEKRQSVAFWCNPISGHATLYWYQQILGQGPKLLIQFQNNGVVDDSQLPKDRFSAERLKGVDSTLKIQPAKLEDSAVYLCASSQNVGEQFFGPGTRLTVL.

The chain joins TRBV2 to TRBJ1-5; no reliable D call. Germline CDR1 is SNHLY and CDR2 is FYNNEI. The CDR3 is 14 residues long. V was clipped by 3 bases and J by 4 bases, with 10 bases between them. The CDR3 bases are TGTGCCAGCAGTGATACAAAAGGGAATCAGCCCCAGCATTTT. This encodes CASSDTKGNQPQHF.

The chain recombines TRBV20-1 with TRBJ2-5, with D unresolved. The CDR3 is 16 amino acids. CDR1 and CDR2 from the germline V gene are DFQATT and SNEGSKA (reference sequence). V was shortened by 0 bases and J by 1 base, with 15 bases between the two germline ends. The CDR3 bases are TGCAGTGCTAGAGATCGAGCGCGGCGGACCCAAGAGACCCAGTACTTC. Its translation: CSARDRARRTQETQYF.

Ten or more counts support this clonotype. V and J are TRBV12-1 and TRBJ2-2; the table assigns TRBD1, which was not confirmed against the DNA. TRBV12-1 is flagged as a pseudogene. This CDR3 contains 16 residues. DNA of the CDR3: TGTGCCAGCTGCGCAGGGAACAGGGGGGATTCCGGGGAGCTGTTTTTT. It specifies CASCAGNRGDSGELFF.

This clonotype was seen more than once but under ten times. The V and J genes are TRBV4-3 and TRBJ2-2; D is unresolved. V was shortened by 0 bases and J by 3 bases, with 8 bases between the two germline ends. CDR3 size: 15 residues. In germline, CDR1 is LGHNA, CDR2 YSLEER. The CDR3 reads CASSQDSPYTGELFF. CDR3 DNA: TGCGCCAGCAGCCAAGATAGTCCGTACACCGGGGAGCTGTTTTTT.

The CDR3 DNA sequence: TGTGCCAGCAGTCGCACCGGGACAGGGAATTCACCCCTCCACTTT. Protein: CASSRTGTGNSPLHF. The chain uses TRBV6-1 and TRBJ1-6, with 9 bases matching TRBD1. V was clipped by 5 bases and J by 7 bases; unmatched bases: 6. The CDR3 is 15 amino acids. Germline values: CDR1 MNHNS, CDR2 SASEGT.

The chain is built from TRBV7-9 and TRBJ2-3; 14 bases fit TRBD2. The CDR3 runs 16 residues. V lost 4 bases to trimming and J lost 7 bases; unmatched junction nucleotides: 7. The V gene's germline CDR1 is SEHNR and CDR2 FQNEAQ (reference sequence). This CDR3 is CASSWGTSGSRNTQYF. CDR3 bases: TGTGCCAGCAGCTGGGGGACTAGCGGGAGCAGGAATACGCAGTATTTT.